This is a list of T cell receptor beta chains from one sample in a study of blood T cell repertoires in COVID-19. Some clones are missing from TCRdb's copy, which holds only in-frame ones; the method was immunoSEQ multiplex PCR. The sample includes approximately 180,000 clones, about 87% seen only once; the top ten take approximately 1.4%. The sample was peripheral blood. The source is a woman in her forties or fifties with acute or convalescent COVID-19. The CDR3 runs from the conserved cysteine through the conserved F or W. A D gene is named only where the DNA matches it firmly. Where a row states a size, it is once, few, many or the class of an expanded clone; other rows omit it.

j_call,v_call,cdr3_length,d_call,clone_size,cdr3_nt,cdr3_aa
TRBJ1-2,TRBV6-5,14,TRBD1,NA,TGTGCCAGCAAGGAGGGGGCCCTTTACTATGGCTACACCTTC,CASKEGALYYGYTF
TRBJ1-2,TRBV5-4,16,TRBD1,once,TGTGCCAGCAGCTTTGACCCCCAGGGGGGTAACTATGGCTACACCTTC,CASSFDPQGGNYGYTF
TRBJ2-1,TRBV9,15,NA,NA,TGTGCCAGCAGCGTACGAGGGCTGGCCTACAATGAGCAGTTCTTC,CASSVRGLAYNEQFF
TRBJ1-1,TRBV19,15,TRBD1,once,TGTGCCAGTAGTATAGTAACCAGGGGGCATGCTGAAGCTTTCTTT,CASSIVTRGHAEAFF
TRBJ2-3,TRBV7-9,16,TRBD1,NA,TGTGCCAGCAGCTTAGATCAGGGGGCAGACACAGATACGCAGTATTTT,CASSLDQGADTDTQYF
TRBJ1-1,TRBV2,15,NA,once,TGTGCCAGCAGTGAACGCCGGGTGGGGAACACTGAAGCTTTCTTT,CASSERRVGNTEAFF
TRBJ1-5,TRBV19,14,TRBD1,NA,TGTGCCAGTAGTACGGGACAGAGGCATCAGCCCCAGCATTTT,CASSTGQRHQPQHF
TRBJ1-1,TRBV10-3,14,TRBD1,NA,TGTGCCATCAGACCCAAAGACAGGGCCACTGAAGCTTTCTTT,CAIRPKDRATEAFF
TRBJ2-5,TRBV7-6,16,TRBD2,NA,TGTGCCAGCAGCTTGGGGCCACAGCGGGGGCGGGAGACCCAGTACTTC,CASSLGPQRGRETQYF
TRBJ2-5,TRBV6-5,15,NA,NA,TGTGCCAGCAGTTACGCAGACTCGCGCGGAGAGACCCAGTACTTC,CASSYADSRGETQYF
TRBJ1-1,TRBV19,13,NA,once,TGTGCCAGTAGTATGGCGGCGGGGACTGAAGCTTTCTTT,CASSMAAGTEAFF
TRBJ1-2,TRBV6-5,14,TRBD1,NA,TGTGCCAGCAACGAGGGAGACAGGGTGGATGGCTACACCTTC,CASNEGDRVDGYTF
TRBJ1-2,TRBV6-2/TRBV6-3,14,NA,NA,TGTGCCAGCAGCCTACAGGGCGAGAGGTATGGCTACACCTTC,CASSLQGERYGYTF
TRBJ2-5,TRBV21-1,17,NA,few,TGTGCCAGCAGCACCAAGGGGGGGACAGGGTTACAAGAGACCCAGTACTTC,CASSTKGGTGLQETQYF
TRBJ2-7,TRBV6-2/TRBV6-3,11,NA,NA,TGTGCCAGCAGTCGGTCCTACGAGCAGTACTTC,CASSRSYEQYF
TRBJ2-1,TRBV21-1,23,NA,NA,TGTGCCAGCAGCAAAGATAAGCCTAGCGGGAGAGAAAAGAGAGCGGACTCCTACAATGAGCAGTTCTTC,CASSKDKPSGREKRADSYNEQFF
TRBJ1-2,TRBV4-1,13,TRBD1,NA,TGCGCCAGCAGCCACACAGGGGGCTCTGGCTACACCTTC,CASSHTGGSGYTF
TRBJ2-2,TRBV7-9,14,TRBD1,NA,TGTGCCGGCAAGACAGGGGGCGAGACCGGGGAGCTGTTTTTT,CAGKTGGETGELFF
TRBJ2-1,TRBV9,14,NA,once,TGTGCCAGCAGCCCGGAGGTGCCCTACAATGAGCAGTTCTTC,CASSPEVPYNEQFF
TRBJ2-1,TRBV29-1,14,NA,NA,TGCAGCGTTGAGTTGGCGGGATCGGGCAATGAGCAGTTCTTC,CSVELAGSGNEQFF
TRBJ1-4,TRBV15,14,NA,NA,TGTGCCACCAGCAGAGATCCCAAAAATGAAAAACTGTTTTTT,CATSRDPKNEKLFF
TRBJ2-2,TRBV19,16,NA,NA,TGTGCCAGTAGTATTTGGGGGGGACAGGACACCGGGGAGCTGTTTTTT,CASSIWGGQDTGELFF
TRBJ2-1,TRBV10-3,15,TRBD2,NA,TGTGCCATCAGGCGGCGGGAGGAATCCTACAATGAGCAGTTCTTC,CAIRRREESYNEQFF
TRBJ2-7,TRBV21-1,13,NA,NA,TGTGCCAGCAGCAGGACAGGGGTCGACGAGCAGTACTTC,CASSRTGVDEQYF
TRBJ1-5,TRBV29-1,13,NA,NA,TGCAGCGTTGCGAAAGGGGCCGGGCAGCCCCAGCATTTT,CSVAKGAGQPQHF
TRBJ1-1,TRBV10-3,13,TRBD1,medium-sized,TGTGCCATCAGTGATGGGACAGGGACTGAAGCTTTCTTT,CAISDGTGTEAFF
TRBJ2-3,TRBV19,15,NA,few,TGTGCCAGTAGAAGACAGTTTTTTGGCACAGATACGCAGTATTTT,CASRRQFFGTDTQYF
TRBJ2-1,TRBV27,18,NA,NA,TGTGCCAGCAGTTTAGAAGGAGGGGGGGCTGTCCTCTACAATGAGCAGTTCTTC,CASSLEGGGAVLYNEQFF
TRBJ2-5,TRBV5-1,15,TRBD2,NA,TGCGCCAGCAGCTTACTAGCGGGAACTCAAGAGACCCAGTACTTC,CASSLLAGTQETQYF
TRBJ2-7,TRBV27,16,NA,once,TGTGCCAGCAGTTTTACCCTTTTCAGCGTTGCCTACGAGCAGTACTTC,CASSFTLFSVAYEQYF
TRBJ1-2,TRBV7-9,13,NA,NA,TGTGCCAGCAGCACCAGGGGTTACTATGGCTACACCTTC,CASSTRGYYGYTF
TRBJ1-2,TRBV6-4,13,NA,NA,TGTGCCAGCAGCCCGGGTGGTAACTATGGCTACACCTTC,CASSPGGNYGYTF
TRBJ1-2,TRBV4-1,17,TRBD1,NA,TGCGCCAGCAGCCAAGGGCCCGGACAGGGGGTTTCGTATGGCTACACCTTC,CASSQGPGQGVSYGYTF
TRBJ1-4,TRBV2,16,NA,NA,TGTGCCAGCAGTGAAGGGGCCGGGACAACGAATGAAAAACTGTTTTTT,CASSEGAGTTNEKLFF
TRBJ1-2,TRBV5-6,16,TRBD1,few,TGTGCCAGCAGCTTGTACGGGACAGGGGATAACTATGGCTACACCTTC,CASSLYGTGDNYGYTF
TRBJ1-5,TRBV24-1,15,TRBD1,NA,TGTGCCACCAGTGAAGCGAAGGGGGCAAGTCAGCCCCAGCATTTT,CATSEAKGASQPQHF
TRBJ1-1,TRBV7-3,13,NA,once,TGTGCCAGCAGCTTCGTCGGGAACACTGAAGCTTTCTTT,CASSFVGNTEAFF
TRBJ2-7,TRBV11-2,15,NA,NA,TGTGCCAGCAGCACGTCCTTGGGCATCCCCTACGAGCAGTACTTC,CASSTSLGIPYEQYF
TRBJ2-2,TRBV9,13,NA,NA,TGTGCCAGCAGCCCAAGACAGACCGGGGAGCTGTTTTTT,CASSPRQTGELFF
TRBJ2-7,TRBV3-1/TRBV3-2,16,TRBD2,NA,TGTGCCAGCAGCCAACCGAGGACTAGCGGGAGGGACGAGCAGTACTTC,CASSQPRTSGRDEQYF
TRBJ1-1,TRBV7-9,14,NA,NA,TGTGCCAGCAGCTTAACACCCCTGCACACTGAAGCTTTCTTT,CASSLTPLHTEAFF
TRBJ2-3,TRBV7-9,12,NA,NA,TGTGCCAGCAGCTTAGTCGGAGATACGCAGTATTTT,CASSLVGDTQYF
TRBJ1-2,TRBV2,13,TRBD1,NA,TGTGCCAGCATCTGGCAGGGGGCACATGGCTACACCTTC,CASIWQGAHGYTF
TRBJ2-2,TRBV7-8,13,NA,NA,TGTGCCAGCAGCTTAGGTCCGGGCGGGGAGCTGTTTTTT,CASSLGPGGELFF
TRBJ1-1,TRBV19,14,TRBD1,NA,TGTGCCAGTTTGAGGGACAGGGGTCGCACTGAAGCTTTCTTT,CASLRDRGRTEAFF
TRBJ1-3,TRBV6-5,15,NA,NA,TGTGCCAGCAGCCAATCAGGGCTCTCTGGAAACACCATATATTTT,CASSQSGLSGNTIYF
TRBJ2-7,TRBV7-2,14,NA,NA,TGTGCCAGCAGCTTAAGGGACTTCTCCTACGAGCAGTACTTC,CASSLRDFSYEQYF
TRBJ2-5,TRBV19,13,TRBD2,NA,TGTGCCAGTAGGACCCTAGCGGGAGAGACCCAGTACTTC,CASRTLAGETQYF
TRBJ2-1,TRBV6-4,13,NA,NA,TGTGCCAGCAGCCCCCGGGGGAGCTATGAGCAGTTCTTC,CASSPRGSYEQFF
TRBJ1-5,TRBV19,16,TRBD1,NA,TGTGCCAGTAGTATCCGGCCCGAACAGGGGAATCAGCCCCAGCATTTT,CASSIRPEQGNQPQHF
TRBJ2-7,TRBV18,13,TRBD2,NA,TGTGCCAGCTCACCACCTACTAGCGGTATGCGGTACTTC,CASSPPTSGMRYF
TRBJ1-3,TRBV5-1,15,NA,NA,TGCGCCAGCAGCTTGGACGGGAGCTCTGGAAACACCATATATTTT,CASSLDGSSGNTIYF
TRBJ1-1,TRBV28,13,TRBD1,NA,TGTGCCAGCAGCTACGACAGGGACACTGAAGCTTTCTTT,CASSYDRDTEAFF
TRBJ1-2,TRBV19,14,NA,NA,TGTGCCAGTAGTGGGACATCTAATTTGTATGGCTACACCTTC,CASSGTSNLYGYTF